The rows below give T cell receptor beta chains drawn from one sample of a study of shared clonotypes between healthy human individuals. Libraries were prepared by immunoSEQ multiplex PCR; TCRdb keeps only in-frame clonotypes and omits some of them. Altogether around 2.3 million clones are present, 90% to 96% being singletons, with the ten largest covering approximately 0.13%. Source material: naive CD4+ T cells sorted from blood. These receptors came from a man aged 18 to 30 in good health. CDR3s include the opening cysteine and the closing phenylalanine or tryptophan. D genes are given only for firm matches. Size is omitted from some rows. Given values are once, few, many or a class for expanded clones.

v_call: TRBV19
j_call: TRBJ2-7
cdr3_length: 14
d_call: -
clone_size: once
cdr3_nt: TGTGCCAGTAGTGACGGTGGAGTAGGTAACGAGCAGTACTTC
cdr3_aa: CASSDGGVGNEQYF

v_call: TRBV10-3
j_call: TRBJ1-2
cdr3_length: 15
d_call: -
clone_size: -
cdr3_nt: TGTGCCATCAGCCACACGGACAGTTCTAACTATGGCTACACCTTC
cdr3_aa: CAISHTDSSNYGYTF

v_call: TRBV30
j_call: TRBJ1-3
cdr3_length: 14
d_call: -
clone_size: -
cdr3_nt: TGTGCCTGGAACTTGGGGGGAAGTTTGGACACCATATATTTT
cdr3_aa: CAWNLGGSLDTIYF

v_call: TRBV6-6
j_call: TRBJ1-2
cdr3_length: 14
d_call: TRBD1
clone_size: -
cdr3_nt: TGTGCCAGCAACGACAGGGCCTACTACTATGGCTACACCTTC
cdr3_aa: CASNDRAYYYGYTF

v_call: TRBV19
j_call: TRBJ1-2
cdr3_length: 13
d_call: TRBD1
clone_size: -
cdr3_nt: TGTGCCAGTAGTTCAACAGGGGGCTATGGCTACACCTTC
cdr3_aa: CASSSTGGYGYTF

v_call: TRBV7-6
j_call: TRBJ2-5
cdr3_length: 12
d_call: -
clone_size: -
cdr3_nt: TGTGCCAGCAGCTCATTCCAAGAGACCCAGTACTTC
cdr3_aa: CASSSFQETQYF

v_call: TRBV28
j_call: TRBJ2-5
cdr3_length: 15
d_call: TRBD2
clone_size: -
cdr3_nt: TGTGCCAGCAATGACAGCGGGGGGGCCTTCGAGACCCAGTACTTC
cdr3_aa: CASNDSGGAFETQYF

v_call: TRBV4-3
j_call: TRBJ2-1
cdr3_length: 14
d_call: TRBD1
clone_size: -
cdr3_nt: TGCGCCAGCAGCTCGCGGACAGGGGGCTTTGAGCAGTTCTTC
cdr3_aa: CASSSRTGGFEQFF

v_call: TRBV19
j_call: TRBJ1-5
cdr3_length: 15
d_call: -
clone_size: -
cdr3_nt: TGTGCCAGTAGTATAGTGGGATATAGCAATCAGCCCCAGCATTTT
cdr3_aa: CASSIVGYSNQPQHF

v_call: TRBV18
j_call: TRBJ1-1
cdr3_length: 17
d_call: TRBD1
clone_size: -
cdr3_nt: TGTGCCAGCTCACCTTACCGGGACAGGGCCGTGAACACTGAAGCTTTCTTT
cdr3_aa: CASSPYRDRAVNTEAFF